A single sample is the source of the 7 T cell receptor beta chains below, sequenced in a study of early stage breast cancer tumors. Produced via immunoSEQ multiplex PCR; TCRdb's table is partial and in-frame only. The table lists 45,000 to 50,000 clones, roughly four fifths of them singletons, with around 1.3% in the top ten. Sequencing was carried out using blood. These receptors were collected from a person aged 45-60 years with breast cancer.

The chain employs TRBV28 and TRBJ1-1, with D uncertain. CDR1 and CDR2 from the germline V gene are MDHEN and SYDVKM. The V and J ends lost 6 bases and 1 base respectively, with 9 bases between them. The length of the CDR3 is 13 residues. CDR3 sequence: CASSREKNTEAFF. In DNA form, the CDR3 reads TGTGCCAGCAGCCGGGAAAAGAACACTGAAGCTTTCTTT.

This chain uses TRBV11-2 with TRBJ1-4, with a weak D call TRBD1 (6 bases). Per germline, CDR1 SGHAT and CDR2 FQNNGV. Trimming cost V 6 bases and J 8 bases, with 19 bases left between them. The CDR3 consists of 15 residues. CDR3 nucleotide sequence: TGTGCCAGCAGTCTCCGGGGGGCAGGGAGCGAAAAACTGTTTTTT. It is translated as CASSLRGAGSEKLFF.

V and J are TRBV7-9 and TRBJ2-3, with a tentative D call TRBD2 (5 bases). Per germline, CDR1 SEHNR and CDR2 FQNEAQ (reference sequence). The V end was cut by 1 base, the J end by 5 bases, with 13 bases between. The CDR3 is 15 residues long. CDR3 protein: CASSLVGREGDTQYF. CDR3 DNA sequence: TGTGCCAGCAGCTTAGTAGGACGGGAAGGAGATACGCAGTATTTT.

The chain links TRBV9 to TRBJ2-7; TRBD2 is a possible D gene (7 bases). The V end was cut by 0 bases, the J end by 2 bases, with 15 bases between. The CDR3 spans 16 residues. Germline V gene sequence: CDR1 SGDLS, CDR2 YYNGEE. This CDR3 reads CASSVGPGGMAYEQYF. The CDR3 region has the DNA TGTGCCAGCAGCGTAGGACCGGGGGGCATGGCCTACGAGCAGTACTTC.

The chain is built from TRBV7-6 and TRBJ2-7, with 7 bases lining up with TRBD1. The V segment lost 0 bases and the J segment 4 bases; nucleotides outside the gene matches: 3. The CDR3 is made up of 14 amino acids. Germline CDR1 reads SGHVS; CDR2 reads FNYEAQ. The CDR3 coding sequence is TGTGCCAGCAGCTTAGCAGGACAGGTATACGAGCAGTACTTC. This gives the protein CASSLAGQVYEQYF. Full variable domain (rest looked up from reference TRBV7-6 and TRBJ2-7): GAGVSQSPRYKVTKRGQDVALRCDPISGHVSLYWYRQALGQGPEFLTYFNYEAQQDKSGLPNDRFSAERPEGSISTLTIQRTEQRDSAMYRCASSLAGQVYEQYFGPGTRLTVT.

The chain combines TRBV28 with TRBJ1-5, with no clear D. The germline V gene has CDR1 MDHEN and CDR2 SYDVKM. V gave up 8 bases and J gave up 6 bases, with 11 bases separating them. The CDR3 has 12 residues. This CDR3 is CASHGPGQPQHF. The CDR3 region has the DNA TGTGCCAGCCATGGCCCCGGTCAGCCCCAGCATTTT.

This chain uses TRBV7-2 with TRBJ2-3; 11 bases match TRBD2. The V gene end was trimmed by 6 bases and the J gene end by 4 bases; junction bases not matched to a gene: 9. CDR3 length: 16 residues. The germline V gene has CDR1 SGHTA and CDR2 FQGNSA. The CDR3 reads CASRDSGGAMADTQYF. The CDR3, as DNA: TGTGCCAGCAGAGATAGCGGGGGGGCAATGGCAGATACGCAGTATTTT.